One T cell receptor beta chain is described in this entry. This clonotype appeared many times. It has no known antigen specificity. Per-nucleotide qualities are absent, and no much larger clonotype sits a single base away. TCRdb names Illumina HiSeq 2500 as the instrument used. TCR beta libraries were prepared by quantitative 5'-RACE with molecular barcodes. Per the authors' processing: Disease-linked TCR variants were identified with a new computational method built on a probabilistic model of VDJ rearrangement. TCRdb reprocessing: public reads trimmed at Q25 with fastp, clones called with MiXCR, in-frame beta chains kept. Identical CDR3 proteins give one entry, which carries the most common genes and DNA. The V and J calls, along with clone size, are taken from TCRdb and not from the paper's own processing. In this sample the table shows 300,000 to 350,000 distinct CDR3 sequences, approximately 14% of which occur a single time. Of the sample, around 0.99% is held by the ten largest clones.

The data originate from a study of CD8 T cells in ankylosing spondylitis listed by TCRdb under 2017. In the study overall: T cell receptor beta repertoires were profiled in healthy donors and ankylosing spondylitis patients so that disease-linked TCR variants could be found. In total, the full study cohort was made up of approximately 99 healthy donors and about two dozen ankylosing spondylitis patients. Samples of peripheral blood were taken, and for ankylosing spondylitis patients, synovial fluid was collected as well.

The CDR3, from cysteine to phenylalanine, totals 12 residues. Only the CDR3 region is kept as DNA, spanning 36 bases read in frame from base 1. From the germline V gene, CDR1 is ENHRY and CDR2 is SYGVKD. Cut back by 10 bases and 0 bases, the V and J ends lie 7 bases apart. What the authors observed across the whole study: Significant enrichment of the disease-linked clones was reported in matched synovial fluid samples from ankylosing spondylitis patients. The disease-linked clones showed a CD8+ phenotype and occurred at relatively low frequencies in peripheral blood. Some of the motif variants had been reported before in the synovial fluid and blood of reactive arthritis patients, a finding that suggests common disease-initiation mechanisms. A TCR beta motif of about 8 highly homologous amino acid variants appeared characteristic of blood from ankylosing spondylitis patients.

Material: blood, either unsorted or a sorted T cell fraction (not recorded which). The sequence links TRBV10-3 to TRBJ1-3, with the D gene uncertain. This receptor was taken from a male donor with ankylosing spondylitis or in good health (not recorded which). The CDR3 here reads CATISSGNTIYF. The nucleotides read TGTGCCACCATTAGCTCTGGAAACACCATATATTTT.